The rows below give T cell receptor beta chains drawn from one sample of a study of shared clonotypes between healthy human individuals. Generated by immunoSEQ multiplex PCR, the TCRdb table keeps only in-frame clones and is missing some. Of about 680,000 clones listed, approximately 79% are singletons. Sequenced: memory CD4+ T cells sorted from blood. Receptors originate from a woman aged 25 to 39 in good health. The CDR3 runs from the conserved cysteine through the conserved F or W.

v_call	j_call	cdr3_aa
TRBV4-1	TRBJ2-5	CASSHSDRGLVTQYF
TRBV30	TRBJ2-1	CAWSGQGGYNEQFF
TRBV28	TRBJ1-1	CASRPGNLNTEAFF
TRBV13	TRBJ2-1	CASGTHFNEQFF
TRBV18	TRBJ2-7	CASSPGTRGPYEQYF
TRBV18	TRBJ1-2	CASSGTGGQGYTF
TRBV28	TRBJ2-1	CASSLSPSGYNEQFF
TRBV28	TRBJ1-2	CASSFDQGARGYTF
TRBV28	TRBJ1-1	CASSRETNTEAFF
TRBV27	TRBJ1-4	CASSSGDRLGEKLFF
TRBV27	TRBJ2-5	CASSFRTGSVETQYF
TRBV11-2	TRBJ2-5	CASSLSGSGETQYF
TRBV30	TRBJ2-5	CAWSTPVRIETQYF
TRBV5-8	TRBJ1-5	CASSYTGKINQPQHF
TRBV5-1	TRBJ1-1	CASSLWGQLNTEAFF
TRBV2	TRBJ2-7	CASSGDRGHYEQYF
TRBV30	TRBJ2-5	CAWSVLRERYF
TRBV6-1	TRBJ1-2	CASSITGLVYGYTF
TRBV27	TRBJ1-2	CASSPYNDGRVSGYTF
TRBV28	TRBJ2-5	CASTLGGGPSETQYF
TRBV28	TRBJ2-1	CASSLYSLAGNNEQFF
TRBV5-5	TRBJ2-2	CASSPTSGNTGELFF